What follows is one T cell receptor (beta chain) and its context. The antigen remains unidentified. The CDR3 contains 13 residues. V lost 1 base and J 6 bases, leaving 10 bases between the germline ends. Germline V gene lookup returns CDR1 SEHNR and CDR2 FQNEAQ (reference sequence). The entry originates in a study of shared clonotypes between healthy human individuals. The wider study: Three plates each covered CD4 naive and memory; CD8 naive two, CD8 memory one.

Points from the study as a whole: Blood was the only sampled material, and tissue repertoires likely differ. Researchers found naive subsets generally carried larger estimated richness than memory subsets.

An even split of each subset's genomic DNA across several immunoSEQ plates was performed. Some clones are missing from TCRdb's copy, which holds only in-frame ones; the method was immunoSEQ multiplex PCR. The sample consists of millions of clones, around nine tenths of them appearing once. The chain has TRBV7-9 and TRBJ2-7, with D uncertain. The sequence was obtained from a man aged 18 to 29 in good health. Sequenced input: naive CD4+ T cells sorted from blood. Indicated subset: CD45RA+ positively selected. The CDR3 bases are TGTGCCAGCAGCTTAGAACAACCAGGCGAGCAGTACTTC. It translates to CASSLEQPGEQYF.